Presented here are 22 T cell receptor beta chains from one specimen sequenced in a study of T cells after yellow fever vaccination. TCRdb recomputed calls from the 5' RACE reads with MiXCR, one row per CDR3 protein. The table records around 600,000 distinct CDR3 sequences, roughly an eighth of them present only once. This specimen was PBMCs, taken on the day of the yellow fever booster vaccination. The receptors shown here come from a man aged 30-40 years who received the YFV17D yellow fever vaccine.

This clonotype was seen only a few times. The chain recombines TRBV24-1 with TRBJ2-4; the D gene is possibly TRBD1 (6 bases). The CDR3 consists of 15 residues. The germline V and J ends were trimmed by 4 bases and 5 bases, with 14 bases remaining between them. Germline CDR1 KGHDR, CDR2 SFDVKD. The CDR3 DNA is TGTGCCACCAGTGAGCCACAGGGTAACGAAAACATTCAGTACTTC. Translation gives CATSEPQGNENIQYF.

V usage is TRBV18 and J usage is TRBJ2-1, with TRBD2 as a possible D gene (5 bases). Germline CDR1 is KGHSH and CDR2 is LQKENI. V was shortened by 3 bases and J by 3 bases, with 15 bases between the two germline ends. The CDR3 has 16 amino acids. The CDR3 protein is CASSPNEGQNYNEQFF. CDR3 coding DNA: TGTGCCAGCTCACCGAACGAGGGCCAAAACTACAATGAGCAGTTCTTC. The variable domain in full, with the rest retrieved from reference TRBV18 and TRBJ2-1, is NAGVMQNPRHLVRRRGQEARLRCSPMKGHSHVYWYRQLPEEGLKFMVYLQKENIIDESGMPKERFSAEFPKEGPSILRIQQVVRGDSAAYFCASSPNEGQNYNEQFFGPGTRLTVL.

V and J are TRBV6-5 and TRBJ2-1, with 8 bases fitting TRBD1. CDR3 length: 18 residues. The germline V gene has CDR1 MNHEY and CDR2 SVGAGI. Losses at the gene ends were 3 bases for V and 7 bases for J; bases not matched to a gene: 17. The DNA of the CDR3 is TGTGCCAGCAGTTATCCTCCAGACAGACAGGGGATTGGGAATGAGCAGTTCTTC. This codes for CASSYPPDRQGIGNEQFF.

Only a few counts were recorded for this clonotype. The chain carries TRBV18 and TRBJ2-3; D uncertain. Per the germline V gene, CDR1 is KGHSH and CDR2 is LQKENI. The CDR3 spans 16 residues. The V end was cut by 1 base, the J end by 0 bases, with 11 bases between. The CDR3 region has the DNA TGTGCCAGCTCACCACTTTTTCAGGCCAGCACAGATACGCAGTATTTT. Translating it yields CASSPLFQASTDTQYF.

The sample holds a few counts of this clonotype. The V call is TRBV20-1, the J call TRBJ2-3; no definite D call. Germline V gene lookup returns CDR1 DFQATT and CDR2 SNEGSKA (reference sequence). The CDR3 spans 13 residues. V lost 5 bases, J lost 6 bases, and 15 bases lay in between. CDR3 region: CSAFSPGGDTQYF. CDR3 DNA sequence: TGCAGTGCTTTTTCCCCGGGTGGCGATACGCAGTATTTT.

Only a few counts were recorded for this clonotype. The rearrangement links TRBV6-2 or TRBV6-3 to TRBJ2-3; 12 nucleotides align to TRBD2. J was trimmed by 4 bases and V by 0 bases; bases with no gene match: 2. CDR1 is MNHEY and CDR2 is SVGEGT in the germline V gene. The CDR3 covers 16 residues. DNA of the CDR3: TGTGCCAGCAGTTACTCGACTAGCGGGAGATCAGATACGCAGTATTTT. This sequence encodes CASSYSTSGRSDTQYF.

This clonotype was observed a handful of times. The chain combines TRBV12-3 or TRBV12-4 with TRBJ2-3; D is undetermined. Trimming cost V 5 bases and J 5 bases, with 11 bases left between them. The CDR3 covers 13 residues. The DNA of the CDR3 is TGTGCCAGCAGTATCCACGATGGAGATACGCAGTATTTT. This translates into CASSIHDGDTQYF.

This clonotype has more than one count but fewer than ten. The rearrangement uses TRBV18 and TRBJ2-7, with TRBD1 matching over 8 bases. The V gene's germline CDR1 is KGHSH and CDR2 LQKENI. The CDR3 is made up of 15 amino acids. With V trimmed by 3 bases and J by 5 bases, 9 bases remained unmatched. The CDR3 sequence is CASSPPEDRGNEQYF. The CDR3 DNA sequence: TGTGCCAGCTCACCCCCGGAAGACAGGGGAAACGAGCAGTACTTC.

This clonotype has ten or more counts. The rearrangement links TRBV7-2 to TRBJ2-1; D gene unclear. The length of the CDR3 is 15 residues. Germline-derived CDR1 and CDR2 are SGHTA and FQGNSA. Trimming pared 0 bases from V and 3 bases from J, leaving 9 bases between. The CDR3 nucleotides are TGTGCCAGCAGCTTAGCTAGGCACAACTACAATGAGCAGTTCTTC. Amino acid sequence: CASSLARHNYNEQFF. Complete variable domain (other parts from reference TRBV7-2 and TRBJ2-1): GAGVSQSPSNKVTEKGKDVELRCDPISGHTALYWYRQSLGQGLEFLIYFQGNSAPDKSGLPSDRFSAERTGGSVSTLTIQRTQQEDSAVYLCASSLARHNYNEQFFGPGTRLTVL.

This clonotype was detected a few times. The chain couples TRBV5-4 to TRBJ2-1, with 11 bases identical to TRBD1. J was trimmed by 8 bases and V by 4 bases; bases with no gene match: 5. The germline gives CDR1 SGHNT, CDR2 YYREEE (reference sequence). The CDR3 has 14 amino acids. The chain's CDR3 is CASSPGQGVYEQFF. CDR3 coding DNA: TGTGCCAGCAGCCCGGGACAGGGGGTCTATGAGCAGTTCTTC.

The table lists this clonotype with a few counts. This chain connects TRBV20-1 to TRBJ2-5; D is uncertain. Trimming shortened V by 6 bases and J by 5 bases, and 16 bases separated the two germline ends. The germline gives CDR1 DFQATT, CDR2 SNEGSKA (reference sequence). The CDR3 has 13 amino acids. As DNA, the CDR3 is TGCAGTGCCCGAAGGGATCCTGGCGAGACCCAGTACTTC. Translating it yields CSARRDPGETQYF.

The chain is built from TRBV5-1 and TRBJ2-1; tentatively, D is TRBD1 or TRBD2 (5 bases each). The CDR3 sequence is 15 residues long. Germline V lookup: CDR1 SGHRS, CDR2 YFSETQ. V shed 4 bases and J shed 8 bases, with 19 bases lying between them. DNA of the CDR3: TGCGCCAGCAGCAACCGGGACCCAAGGGTTGATGAGCAGTTCTTC. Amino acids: CASSNRDPRVDEQFF.

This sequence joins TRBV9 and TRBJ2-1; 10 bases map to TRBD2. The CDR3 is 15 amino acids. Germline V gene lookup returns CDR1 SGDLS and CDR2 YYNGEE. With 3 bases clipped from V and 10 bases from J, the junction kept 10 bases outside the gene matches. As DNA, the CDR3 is TGTGCCAGCAGCGAAGGGCTAGCGGGAGTTCGGGAGCAGTTCTTC. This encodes CASSEGLAGVREQFF.

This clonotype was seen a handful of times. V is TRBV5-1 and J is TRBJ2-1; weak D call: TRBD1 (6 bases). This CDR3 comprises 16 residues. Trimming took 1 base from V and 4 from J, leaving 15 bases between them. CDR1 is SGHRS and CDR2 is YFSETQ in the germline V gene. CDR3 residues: CASSLRENQGYNEQFF. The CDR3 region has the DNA TGCGCCAGCAGCTTGAGGGAAAACCAGGGGTACAATGAGCAGTTCTTC.

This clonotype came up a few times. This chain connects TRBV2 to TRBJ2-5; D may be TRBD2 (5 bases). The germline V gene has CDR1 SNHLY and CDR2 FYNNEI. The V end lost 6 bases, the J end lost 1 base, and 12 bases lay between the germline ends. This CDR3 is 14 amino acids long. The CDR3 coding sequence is TGTGCCAGCAGGGTGGAGGAAATCCAAGAGACCCAGTACTTC. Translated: CASRVEEIQETQYF.

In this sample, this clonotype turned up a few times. The CDR3 protein is CASKEAGEQYF. The CDR3 DNA is TGTGCCAGCAAGGAAGCAGGGGAGCAGTACTTC. The chain couples TRBV27 to TRBJ2-7, with D tentatively TRBD1 (5 bases). CDR1 and CDR2 (germline): MNHEY, SMNVEV (reference sequence). Trimming removed 7 bases at V and 7 bases at J, with 11 bases between. This CDR3 region has 11 residues.

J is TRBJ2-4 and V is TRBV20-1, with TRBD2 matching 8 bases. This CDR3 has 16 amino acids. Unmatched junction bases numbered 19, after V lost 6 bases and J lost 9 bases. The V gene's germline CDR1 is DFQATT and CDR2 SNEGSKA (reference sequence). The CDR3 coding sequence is TGCAGTGCGACCCCGACCGCGCGGGAGGTCTTGGTCATTCAGTACTTC. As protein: CSATPTAREVLVIQYF.

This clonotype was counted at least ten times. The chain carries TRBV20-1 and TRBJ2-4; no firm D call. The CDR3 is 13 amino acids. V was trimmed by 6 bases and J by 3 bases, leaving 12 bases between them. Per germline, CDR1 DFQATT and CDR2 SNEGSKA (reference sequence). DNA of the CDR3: TGCAGTGCCCCCAGTTCGGGCAAAAACATTCAGTACTTC. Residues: CSAPSSGKNIQYF.

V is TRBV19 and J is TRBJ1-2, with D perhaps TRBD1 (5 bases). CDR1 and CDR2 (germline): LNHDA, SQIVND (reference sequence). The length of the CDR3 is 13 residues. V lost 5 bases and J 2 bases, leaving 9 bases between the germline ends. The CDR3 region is CASSRTRNYGYTF. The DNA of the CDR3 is TGTGCCAGTAGTCGGACAAGAAACTATGGCTACACCTTC.

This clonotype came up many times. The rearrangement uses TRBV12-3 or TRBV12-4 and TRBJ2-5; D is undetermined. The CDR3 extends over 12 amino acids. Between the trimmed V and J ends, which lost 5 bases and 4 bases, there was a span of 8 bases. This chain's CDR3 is CASSPLRETQYF. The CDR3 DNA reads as TGTGCCAGCAGTCCCCTCCGAGAGACCCAGTACTTC.

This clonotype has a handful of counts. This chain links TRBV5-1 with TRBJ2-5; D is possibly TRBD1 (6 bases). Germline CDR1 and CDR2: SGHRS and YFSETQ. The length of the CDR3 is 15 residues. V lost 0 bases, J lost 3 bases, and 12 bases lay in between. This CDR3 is CASSLAGYREETQYF. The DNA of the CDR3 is TGCGCCAGCAGCTTGGCCGGGTACAGGGAAGAGACCCAGTACTTC.

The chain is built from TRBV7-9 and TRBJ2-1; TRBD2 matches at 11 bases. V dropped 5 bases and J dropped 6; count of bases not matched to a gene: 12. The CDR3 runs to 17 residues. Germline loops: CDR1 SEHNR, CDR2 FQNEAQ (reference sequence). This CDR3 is CASSPRLAGKSPNEQFF. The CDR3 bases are TGTGCCAGCAGCCCAAGACTAGCGGGAAAGTCCCCCAATGAGCAGTTCTTC.